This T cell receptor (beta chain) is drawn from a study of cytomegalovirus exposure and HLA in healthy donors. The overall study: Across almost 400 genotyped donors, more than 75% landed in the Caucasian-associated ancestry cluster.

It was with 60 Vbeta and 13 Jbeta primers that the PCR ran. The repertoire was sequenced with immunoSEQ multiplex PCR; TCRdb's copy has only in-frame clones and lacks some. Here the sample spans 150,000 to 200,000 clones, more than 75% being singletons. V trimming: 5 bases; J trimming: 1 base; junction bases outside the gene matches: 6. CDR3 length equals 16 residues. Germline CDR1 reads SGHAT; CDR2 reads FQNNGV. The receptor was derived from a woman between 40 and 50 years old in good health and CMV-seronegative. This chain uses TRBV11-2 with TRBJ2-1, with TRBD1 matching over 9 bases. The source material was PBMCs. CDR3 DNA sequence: TGTGCCAGCAGCCGGACAGGGGATGTATCCTACAATGAGCAGTTCTTC. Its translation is CASSRTGDVSYNEQFF.